These 28 T cell receptor beta chains share one sample of origin, sequenced in a study of blood T cell repertoires in COVID-19. Produced via immunoSEQ multiplex PCR; TCRdb's table is partial and in-frame only. The table has some 89,000 clones, approximately 80% seen once. Source material: peripheral blood. The receptors originated from a man in his sixties or seventies with acute or convalescent COVID-19.

V is TRBV5-1 and J is TRBJ1-3; D may be TRBD1 (6 bases). V was shortened by 0 bases and J by 0 bases, with 13 bases between the two germline ends. Germline V CDR1 and CDR2: SGHRS, YFSETQ. This CDR3 has 17 amino acids. CDR3 residues: CASSLGDRSPSGNTIYF. CDR3 coding DNA: TGCGCCAGCAGCTTGGGCGACAGGTCTCCCTCTGGAAACACCATATATTTT.

CDR3: CASSFDGQAGDEQFF. The CDR3 DNA is TGTGCCAGCAGCTTCGACGGCCAGGCAGGCGATGAGCAGTTCTTC. The chain uses TRBV7-3 and TRBJ2-1; D ambiguous. Trimming left V 3 bases short and J 8 bases short, with 17 bases between. This CDR3 region has 15 residues. Looked up from germline, CDR1 is SGHTA and CDR2 is FQGTGA.

This clone has only one observation. The V gene is TRBV6-5, the J gene TRBJ1-1, with D possibly TRBD1 on 5 matching bases. Trimming shortened V by 7 bases and J by 5 bases, and 17 bases separated the two germline ends. The CDR3 has 14 residues. CDR1 is MNHEY, CDR2 SVGAGI, per germline. CDR3 sequence (DNA): TGTGCCAGCACCGTCAGGGTCGGGAGTACTGAAGCTTTCTTT. This codes for CASTVRVGSTEAFF.

This rearrangement joins TRBV5-1 to TRBJ2-1; 7 nucleotides agree with TRBD2. V shed 4 bases, J shed 0 bases, and the junction held 7 bases outside the gene matches. CDR3 length equals 16 residues. Per the germline V gene, CDR1 is SGHRS and CDR2 is YFSETQ. CDR3 in DNA: TGCGCCAGCAGCGAAGCTAGCGGCGGCTCCTACAATGAGCAGTTCTTC. Protein sequence: CASSEASGGSYNEQFF.

The V and J genes are TRBV9 and TRBJ1-5, with D uncertain. The V gene's germline CDR1 is SGDLS and CDR2 YYNGEE. V was shortened by 0 bases and J by 9 bases, with 7 bases between the two germline ends. The CDR3 length is 12 residues. CDR3 bases: TGTGCCAGCAGCGTAGAAGGAGGGCCCCAGCATTTT. Its translation: CASSVEGGPQHF. The full variable domain, in which reference TRBV9 and TRBJ1-5 provide the parts outside the CDR3, is DSGVTQTPKHLITATGQRVTLRCSPRSGDLSVYWYQQSLDQGLQFLIQYYNGEERAKGNILERFSAQQFPDLHSELNLSSLELGDSALYFCASSVEGGPQHFGDGTRLSIL.

This rearrangement joins TRBV27 to TRBJ1-5; perhaps TRBD1 as D (5 bases). The germline CDR1 and CDR2 sequences are MNHEY and SMNVEV (reference sequence). V lost 4 bases to trimming and J lost 5 bases, with 9 bases between them. The CDR3 contains 13 residues. This chain's CDR3 is CASSWQGYQPQHF. For the CDR3, the DNA is TGTGCCAGCAGTTGGCAGGGATATCAGCCCCAGCATTTT.

The chain recombines TRBV5-1 with TRBJ2-1; D remains ambiguous. V was shortened by 0 bases and J by 4 bases, with 8 bases between the two germline ends. This CDR3 contains 14 residues. Germline CDR1 reads SGHRS; CDR2 reads YFSETQ. The DNA of the CDR3 is TGCGCCAGCAGCTTGGTCGGTGTATACAATGAGCAGTTCTTC. This encodes CASSLVGVYNEQFF.

V and J are TRBV6-6 and TRBJ1-5; 10 bases fit TRBD1. The CDR3 spans 17 residues. The germline V gene has CDR1 MNHNY and CDR2 SVGAGI (reference sequence). The V segment lost 6 bases and the J segment 7 bases; nucleotides outside the gene matches: 15. This CDR3 reads CASSRRDGTGVEQPQHF. CDR3 bases: TGTGCCAGCAGCCGAAGGGACGGGACAGGGGTTGAACAGCCCCAGCATTTT.

This chain's CDR3 is CASSGRTHLGGNQPQHF. CDR3 sequence (DNA): TGTGCCAGCAGTGGCAGGACCCATCTCGGGGGCAATCAGCCCCAGCATTTT. The chain employs TRBV6-1 and TRBJ1-5; D is undetermined. The V gene lost 4 bases and the J gene lost 2 bases, with 18 bases spanning the gap. The CDR3 covers 17 residues. Germline-derived CDR1 and CDR2 are MNHNS and SASEGT.

This clone was recorded only once. The V and J genes are TRBV19 and TRBJ1-2; tentatively, D is TRBD1 (5 bases). Germline CDR1 LNHDA, CDR2 SQIVND (reference sequence). This CDR3 has 14 residues. The V end lost 6 bases, the J end lost 0 bases, and 11 bases lay between the germline ends. In DNA, the CDR3 is TGTGCCAGTAGCCCGGGGGAAACTAACTATGGCTACACCTTC. Residues: CASSPGETNYGYTF.

V usage is TRBV28 and J usage is TRBJ2-1; TRBD1 is a possible D gene (6 bases). This CDR3 spans 20 amino acids. V dropped 5 bases and J dropped 1 base, with 27 bases sitting between them. From germline, CDR1 is MDHEN and CDR2 SYDVKM. For the CDR3, the DNA is TGTGCCAGCAGTCCGTACCCCTCACCACAGGGAAAATTGTCCTACAATGAGCAGTTCTTC. Translation gives CASSPYPSPQGKLSYNEQFF.

In DNA form, the CDR3 reads TGTGCCACCGCGAGGGGACTCGATGAAAAACTGTTTTTT. Translating it yields CATARGLDEKLFF. The chain links TRBV3-1 (or the pseudogene TRBV3-2) to TRBJ1-4, with a possible D match to TRBD1 (5 bases). The CDR3 loop spans 13 amino acids. The germline V and J ends were trimmed by 10 bases and 6 bases, with 15 bases remaining between them. Germline V lookup: CDR1 LGHDT, CDR2 YNNKEL (reference sequence).

The J gene is TRBJ1-1, the V gene TRBV2, with D perhaps matching TRBD1 (6 bases). The CDR3 spans 13 residues. V was pared by 4 bases and J by 3 bases, with 9 bases between. Germline loops: CDR1 SNHLY, CDR2 FYNNEI. CDR3 nucleotides: TGTGCCAGCAGTGTACAGGGCTACACTGAAGCTTTCTTT. This gives the protein CASSVQGYTEAFF. The full variable domain, with the rest looked up from reference TRBV2 and TRBJ1-1, is EPEVTQTPSHQVTQMGQEVILRCVPISNHLYFYWYRQILGQKVEFLVSFYNNEISEKSEIFDDQFSVERPDGSNFTLKIRSTKLEDSAMYFCASSVQGYTEAFFGQGTRLTVV.

The gene calls are TRBV28 and TRBJ2-5; 8 bases are a match to TRBD1. Per the germline V gene, CDR1 is MDHEN and CDR2 is SYDVKM. CDR3 length equals 15 residues. Trimming cost V 5 bases and J 5 bases; bases outside gene matches: 10. The CDR3 loop reads CASSLRTGNRETQYF. In DNA, the CDR3 is TGTGCCAGCAGTCTTCGGACAGGGAATAGGGAGACCCAGTACTTC.

In this sample, this clone turned up once. The CDR3 DNA sequence: TGTGCCGGGCGGGGGGGCCTAGGGACCGGGGAGCTGTTTTTT. This sequence encodes CAGRGGLGTGELFF. The chain has TRBV30 and TRBJ2-2, with 9 bases identical to TRBD2. With 8 bases clipped from V and 5 bases from J, the junction kept 9 bases outside the gene matches. CDR1 and CDR2 (germline): GTSNPN, SVGIG (reference sequence). This CDR3 region has 14 residues.

The chain is built from TRBV7-2 and TRBJ1-1; 8 bases are shared with TRBD1. Germline V gene lookup returns CDR1 SGHTA and CDR2 FQGNSA. The CDR3 has 12 residues. V was pared by 4 bases and J by 7 bases, with 2 bases of the junction left unmatched. The CDR3 protein is CASSYDRGEAFF. CDR3 sequence (DNA): TGTGCCAGCAGCTATGACAGGGGTGAAGCTTTCTTT.

This chain connects TRBV28 to TRBJ1-1; 9 nucleotides align to TRBD1. The ends lost 7 bases at V and 4 bases at J; junction bases unmatched: 10. CDR1 MDHEN and CDR2 SYDVKM come from the germline V gene. The CDR3 runs 15 residues. The CDR3 here is CASTNNRGLGTEAFF. For the CDR3, the DNA is TGTGCCAGCACCAATAACAGGGGGCTAGGCACTGAAGCTTTCTTT.

CDR3 in DNA: TGTGCCAGCAGTGAGGGGACAGGGGCTGGAAACACCATATATTTT. It codes for CASSEGTGAGNTIYF. V is TRBV6-1 and J is TRBJ1-3, with TRBD1 matching over 10 bases. This CDR3 is built from 15 residues. Germline V gene sequence: CDR1 MNHNS, CDR2 SASEGT. Losses at the gene ends were 3 bases for V and 2 bases for J; bases not matched to a gene: 1.

The gene calls are TRBV30 and TRBJ1-2, with TRBD1 matching over 8 bases. Trimming removed 2 bases from V and 7 bases from J; junction bases left unmatched: 12. CDR1 GTSNPN and CDR2 SVGIG come from the germline V gene (reference sequence). CDR3 length: 15 residues. CDR3 loop: CAWSSSDRGSFGYTF. CDR3 nucleotide sequence: TGTGCCTGGAGTTCCTCTGACAGGGGAAGTTTTGGCTACACCTTC.

This clone has a handful of counts. This chain links TRBV5-1 with TRBJ2-7; D may be TRBD2 (5 bases). The CDR3 runs 11 residues. V shed 3 bases and J shed 7 bases, with 8 bases lying between them. Germline CDR1 SGHRS, CDR2 YFSETQ. The chain's CDR3 is CASSSGLEQYF. CDR3 sequence (DNA): TGCGCCAGCAGCTCCGGACTGGAGCAGTACTTC. The variable domain in full, completed from reference TRBV5-1 and TRBJ2-7, reads KAGVTQTPRYLIKTRGQQVTLSCSPISGHRSVSWYQQTPGQGLQFLFEYFSETQRNKGNFPGRFSGRQFSNSRSEMNVSTLELGDSALYLCASSSGLEQYFGPGTRLTVT.

The gene calls are TRBV9 and TRBJ2-4; 7 positions match TRBD2. The germline V gene encodes CDR1 SGDLS and CDR2 YYNGEE. V was clipped by 3 bases and J by 0 bases; unmatched bases: 9. This CDR3 is built from 17 residues. CDR3: CASSDHSGGRAKNIQYF. The CDR3 DNA reads TGTGCCAGCAGCGATCACTCGGGGGGACGAGCCAAAAACATTCAGTACTTC.

V and J are TRBV5-6 and TRBJ1-1; perhaps TRBD1 as D (5 bases). V lost 0 bases, J lost 6 bases, and 9 bases lay in between. The CDR3 runs to 13 residues. Germline V gene lookup returns CDR1 SGHDT and CDR2 YYEEEE. The CDR3 loop reads CASSLAGLSEAFF. The CDR3 DNA reads as TGTGCCAGCAGCTTGGCGGGACTCTCTGAAGCTTTCTTT. Full variable domain (outside the CDR3, taken from reference TRBV5-6 and TRBJ1-1): DAGVTQSPTHLIKTRGQQVTLRCSPKSGHDTVSWYQQALGQGPQFIFQYYEEEERQRGNFPDRFSGHQFPNYSSELNVNALLLGDSALYLCASSLAGLSEAFFGQGTRLTVV.

The chain couples TRBV6-4 to TRBJ1-2, with TRBD1 identical over 9 bases. J lost 2 bases, V lost 7 bases, and 2 bases had no gene match. Germline CDR1 MRHNA, CDR2 SNTAGT. The CDR3 is 13 amino acids. CDR3 DNA sequence: TGTGCCAGCACCGGGACAGGGAACTATGGCTACACCTTC. This encodes CASTGTGNYGYTF.

The rearrangement uses TRBV18 and TRBJ2-7, with 8 positions matching TRBD1. The CDR3 spans 14 residues. Germline V gene sequence: CDR1 KGHSH, CDR2 LQKENI. Unmatched junction bases numbered 4, after V lost 3 bases and J lost 3 bases. CDR3 DNA: TGTGCCAGCTCACCGGAAGGGACAGGCTACGAGCAGTACGTC. This sequence encodes CASSPEGTGYEQYV.

The chain uses TRBV6-5 and TRBJ1-2; tentatively, D is TRBD1 (5 bases). V shed 5 bases and J shed 8 bases, with 15 bases lying between them. Per the germline V gene, CDR1 is MNHEY and CDR2 is SVGAGI. CDR3 length: 13 amino acids. In nucleotides, the CDR3 is TGTGCCAGCAGTATCGACAGCCAGGGAGGCTACACCTTC. The encoded protein is CASSIDSQGGYTF.

The rearrangement uses TRBV19 and TRBJ2-1, with TRBD2 as a possible D gene (5 bases). Germline V gives CDR1 LNHDA, CDR2 SQIVND (reference sequence). Trimming removed 3 bases at V and 12 bases at J, with 15 bases between. CDR3 length: 13 residues. This chain's CDR3 is CASSIESGQGQFF. The CDR3 DNA reads as TGTGCCAGTAGTATTGAGAGCGGTCAAGGGCAGTTCTTC.

In this sample, this clone turned up once. V and J are TRBV29-1 and TRBJ1-5; the match to TRBD1 covers 9 bases. The CDR3 has 14 residues. CDR1 and CDR2 (germline): SQVTM, ANQGSEA. The V and J ends lost 6 bases and 7 bases, in that order; junction bases with no gene match: 10. CDR3 protein: CSVSDRGEGQPQHF. The CDR3 DNA reads TGCAGCGTCTCCGACAGGGGGGAAGGGCAGCCCCAGCATTTT.

V gene TRBV7-9 combines with J gene TRBJ2-1, with D possibly being TRBD1 (6 bases). Trimming removed 5 bases at V and 12 bases at J, with 20 bases between. Germline assignment: CDR1 SEHNR and CDR2 FQNEAQ (reference sequence). CDR3 length: 14 amino acids. The CDR3 spells CASSPWDTKGVQFF. The CDR3 nucleotides are TGTGCCAGCAGCCCCTGGGACACCAAGGGGGTGCAGTTCTTC.